Each of the 31 T cell receptor beta chains below was sequenced from the same sample in a study of blood T cell repertoires in COVID-19. Some clones are missing from TCRdb's copy, which holds only in-frame ones; the method was immunoSEQ multiplex PCR. The sample carries about 250,000 clones, 82% recorded once. Sequences were obtained from peripheral blood. The source of these receptors is a woman of 80 years or more with active or convalescent COVID-19.

CDR3 in amino acids: CATSREGSFPQPQHF. The DNA of the CDR3 is TGTGCCACCAGCAGAGAGGGCAGTTTCCCCCAGCCCCAGCATTTT. The genes are TRBV15 and TRBJ1-5; no firm D call. The CDR3 is made up of 15 amino acids. The germline V gene has CDR1 LNHNV and CDR2 YYDKDF (reference sequence). V lost 0 bases and J 7 bases, leaving 13 bases between the germline ends.

The V call is TRBV29-1, the J call TRBJ1-2; D gene uncertain. Germline V gene data show CDR1 as SQVTM and CDR2 as ANQGSEA. V was shortened by 6 bases and J by 3 bases, with 14 bases between the two germline ends. This CDR3 has 13 residues. The CDR3 nucleotides are TGCAGCGTCCTCCGGAGGGAAGACTATGGCTACACCTTC. Its translation: CSVLRREDYGYTF.

The gene calls are TRBV19 and TRBJ2-5; D not resolved. Germline values: CDR1 LNHDA, CDR2 SQIVND (reference sequence). The CDR3 consists of 13 residues. Trimming removed 8 bases from V and 5 bases from J, with 15 bases in between. The CDR3, as DNA: TGTGCCAGTGGCCCTAGTTCTGGGGAGACCCAGTACTTC. It is translated as CASGPSSGETQYF.

The V gene is TRBV30, the J gene TRBJ1-1, with TRBD1 matching 8 bases. V dropped 1 base and J dropped 1; count of bases not matched to a gene: 2. The CDR3 sequence is 14 residues long. Per the germline V gene, CDR1 is GTSNPN and CDR2 is SVGIG (reference sequence). This chain's CDR3 is CAWSGQGTNTEAFF. The CDR3 DNA sequence: TGTGCCTGGAGTGGACAGGGGACGAACACTGAAGCTTTCTTT.

The V call is TRBV6-2 or TRBV6-3, the J call TRBJ2-7; 8 bases agree with TRBD1. With 4 bases clipped from V and 4 bases from J, the junction kept 9 bases outside the gene matches. The CDR3 contains 15 residues. The germline V gene encodes CDR1 MNHEY and CDR2 SVGEGT. CDR3 protein: CASSLRTGPGYEQYF. Here the CDR3 DNA reads TGTGCCAGCAGTTTGAGGACAGGGCCGGGATACGAGCAGTACTTC.

The CDR3 loop reads CASSLGRSSGRADTQYF. The CDR3 nucleotides read TGTGCCAGCAGCTTAGGAAGGTCTAGCGGGAGGGCCGATACGCAGTATTTT. V is TRBV11-2 and J is TRBJ2-3; 12 bases line up with TRBD2. This CDR3 has 17 amino acids. From germline, CDR1 is SGHAT and CDR2 FQNNGV. The ends lost 1 base at V and 6 bases at J; junction bases unmatched: 8. Full variable domain (missing parts from reference TRBV11-2 and TRBJ2-3): EAGVAQSPRYKIIEKRQSVAFWCNPISGHATLYWYQQILGQGPKLLIQFQNNGVVDDSQLPKDRFSAERLKGVDSTLKIQPAKLEDSAVYLCASSLGRSSGRADTQYFGPGTRLTVL.

The rearrangement uses TRBV2 and TRBJ2-7, with TRBD1 matching 9 bases. In germline, CDR1 is SNHLY, CDR2 FYNNEI. CDR3 length: 15 amino acids. Trimming at V came to 1 base and at J to 3 bases, leaving 4 bases not matched to a gene. DNA of the CDR3: TGTGCCAGCAGTGAAGGGGGGACAGGGAGCTACGAGCAGTACTTC. It encodes CASSEGGTGSYEQYF.

The V and J genes are TRBV24-1 and TRBJ2-1; 10 positions agree with TRBD2. This CDR3 region has 16 residues. Trimming cost V 5 bases and J 0 bases; bases outside gene matches: 3. Germline V gene sequence: CDR1 KGHDR, CDR2 SFDVKD. CDR3 region: CATSVPSGSSYNEQFF. CDR3 in DNA: TGTGCCACCAGTGTGCCTAGCGGGAGCTCCTACAATGAGCAGTTCTTC.

The V and J genes are TRBV3-1 (or the pseudogene TRBV3-2) and TRBJ2-5; 10 nucleotides align to TRBD2. The CDR3 runs to 16 residues. The V gene end was trimmed by 4 bases and the J gene end by 5 bases; junction bases not matched to a gene: 10. Germline V lookup: CDR1 LGHDT, CDR2 YNNKEL (reference sequence). CDR3 DNA sequence: TGTGCCAGCAGCCGATACTCTAGCGGGGGATCCGAGACCCAGTACTTC. Amino acid sequence: CASSRYSSGGSETQYF.

The J gene is TRBJ2-3, the V gene TRBV7-6; the match to TRBD2 covers 10 bases. The CDR3 covers 16 residues. Germline V CDR1 and CDR2: SGHVS, FNYEAQ. Germline trimming cut 1 base from V and 3 bases from J; bases unmatched to any gene: 4. CDR3 coding DNA: TGTGCCAGCAGCTTAGTAAGCGGGAGGGCAACAGATACGCAGTATTTT. Encoded protein: CASSLVSGRATDTQYF.

The chain combines TRBV15 with TRBJ2-5; tentative D call: TRBD1 (6 bases). The CDR3 has 13 amino acids. Germline assignment: CDR1 LNHNV and CDR2 YYDKDF (reference sequence). The ends were cut back, 1 base at V and 5 bases at J, with 8 bases in the middle. As DNA, the CDR3 is TGTGCCACCAGCAGAGTCCAGGGGGAGACCCAGTACTTC. It codes for CATSRVQGETQYF.

The gene calls are TRBV6-1 and TRBJ1-2; D unclear. The ends were cut back, 3 bases at V and 2 bases at J, with 7 bases in the middle. The CDR3 covers 13 residues. CDR1 and CDR2 (germline): MNHNS, SASEGT. For the CDR3, the DNA is TGTGCCAGCAGTGAGGCCGGGAACTATGGCTACACCTTC. Translated: CASSEAGNYGYTF.

This clone was seen just once. The chain couples TRBV3-1 (or the pseudogene TRBV3-2) to TRBJ2-7, with TRBD2 matching 9 bases. The germline gives CDR1 LGHDT, CDR2 YNNKEL (reference sequence). The CDR3 length is 15 residues. The V and J ends lost 6 bases and 2 bases, in that order; junction bases with no gene match: 8. The CDR3 reads CASSPRPSGAYEQYF. CDR3 nucleotide sequence: TGTGCCAGCAGTCCCAGACCTAGCGGGGCCTACGAGCAGTACTTC.

This clone was detected once. The chain employs TRBV28 and TRBJ2-7; 9 bases map to TRBD1. CDR3 length: 16 residues. V lost 6 bases, J lost 0 bases, and 9 bases stayed unmatched. Germline CDR1 is MDHEN and CDR2 is SYDVKM. The DNA of the CDR3 is TGTGCCAGCAGCCCGGTAGACAGGGGGATCTCCTACGAGCAGTACTTC. Translation gives CASSPVDRGISYEQYF.

In its sample, this clone was seen once. This sample includes further DNA sequences coding for the same CDR3. This sequence joins TRBV2 and TRBJ2-3; tentatively, D is TRBD2 (6 bases). The CDR3 consists of 14 residues. Germline V gene data show CDR1 as SNHLY and CDR2 as FYNNEI. V gave up 2 bases and J gave up 3 bases, with 9 bases separating them. This chain's CDR3 is CASSEQGGTDTQYF. The CDR3 nucleotides are TGTGCCAGCAGTGAACAGGGAGGTACAGATACGCAGTATTTT.

The chain uses TRBV10-3 and TRBJ1-2; TRBD1 matches at 9 bases. The ends lost 6 bases at V and 6 bases at J; junction bases unmatched: 2. Germline values: CDR1 ENHRY, CDR2 SYGVKD. This CDR3 is 12 amino acids long. The CDR3, as DNA: TGTGCCATCAGAACAGGGGGCCATGGCTACACCTTC. Amino acids: CAIRTGGHGYTF.

The chain is built from TRBV10-1 and TRBJ1-2; 8 bases align to TRBD1. This CDR3 comprises 15 residues. Germline CDR1 reads WNHNN; CDR2 reads SYGVQD (reference sequence). Trimming removed 0 bases from V and 7 bases from J; junction bases left unmatched: 7. For the CDR3, the DNA is TGCGCCAGCAGTGAGTCGAAAGGACAGGGCTTTGGCTACACCTTC. Its translation is CASSESKGQGFGYTF.

The chain links TRBV2 to TRBJ1-1; 8 positions match TRBD1. CDR1 is SNHLY, CDR2 FYNNEI, per germline. This CDR3 is 16 amino acids long. The V gene end was trimmed by 6 bases and the J gene end by 0 bases; junction bases not matched to a gene: 9. CDR3 residues: CASRNRGQAMNTEAFF. The CDR3 coding sequence is TGTGCCAGCAGAAATAGGGGACAGGCTATGAACACTGAAGCTTTCTTT.

The sample holds a few counts of this clone. The V call is TRBV29-1, the J call TRBJ1-2, with 9 bases aligning to TRBD1. Germline loops: CDR1 SQVTM, CDR2 ANQGSEA. J lost 8 bases, V lost 3 bases, and 10 bases had no gene match. The CDR3 has 14 amino acids. CDR3 in amino acids: CSVDADRGLVGYTF. Here the CDR3 DNA reads TGCAGCGTTGACGCGGACAGGGGTTTGGTAGGCTACACCTTC.

V and J are TRBV5-6 and TRBJ1-2, with a weak D call TRBD1 (5 bases). Trimming took 1 base from V and 11 from J, leaving 9 bases between them. CDR3 length: 11 amino acids. CDR1 is SGHDT, CDR2 YYEEEE, per germline. The CDR3 sequence: CASSLTGAYTF. The CDR3, as DNA: TGTGCCAGCAGCTTGACAGGTGCTTACACCTTC.

This clone was seen a handful of times. The genes are TRBV19 and TRBJ2-5; D remains unclear. Germline CDR1 LNHDA, CDR2 SQIVND (reference sequence). CDR3 length: 11 amino acids. Trimming stripped 3 bases from V and 5 bases from J, with 4 bases between. The CDR3 region has the DNA TGTGCCAGTAGTATTATGGAGACCCAGTACTTC. This sequence encodes CASSIMETQYF.

The rearrangement uses TRBV18 and TRBJ2-7; 11 bases agree with TRBD1. CDR1 is KGHSH and CDR2 is LQKENI in the germline V gene. Unmatched junction bases numbered 3, after V lost 2 bases and J lost 3 bases. The CDR3 sequence is 15 residues long. The CDR3 sequence: CASSPRTGGFYEQYF. The CDR3 DNA reads TGTGCCAGCTCACCAAGGACAGGGGGCTTCTACGAGCAGTACTTC.

The J gene is TRBJ1-4, the V gene TRBV30; TRBD1 might be the D (5 bases). The CDR3 runs to 15 residues. Trimming shortened V by 4 bases and J by 8 bases, and 20 bases separated the two germline ends. Germline lookup yields CDR1 GTSNPN and CDR2 SVGIG (reference sequence). The CDR3 spells CAWTFQGARREKLFF. The CDR3 DNA follows: TGTGCCTGGACCTTTCAAGGGGCGCGGCGGGAAAAACTGTTTTTT.

The CDR3 reads CASSLNPGTGELFF. As DNA, the CDR3 is TGCGCCAGCAGCTTGAATCCGGGTACCGGGGAGCTGTTTTTT. This chain links TRBV5-1 with TRBJ2-2, with D unclear. The V end was cut by 1 base, the J end by 5 bases, with 9 bases between. This CDR3 has 14 residues. CDR1 and CDR2 (germline): SGHRS, YFSETQ.

The chain joins TRBV5-1 to TRBJ2-2; 7 bases map to TRBD1. Germline trimming cut 4 bases from V and 4 bases from J; bases unmatched to any gene: 10. Germline V lookup: CDR1 SGHRS, CDR2 YFSETQ. The CDR3 totals 16 residues. The CDR3 here is CASSPNRGSGTGELFF. CDR3 DNA sequence: TGCGCCAGCAGCCCAAACAGGGGATCGGGCACCGGGGAGCTGTTTTTT.

This chain joins TRBV5-1 and TRBJ1-1, with TRBD1 identical over 8 bases. With 4 bases clipped from V and 4 bases from J, the junction kept 6 bases outside the gene matches. CDR3 length: 14 amino acids. Germline CDR1 is SGHRS and CDR2 is YFSETQ. CDR3 DNA: TGCGCCAGCAGCAACCCACAGGGGGTCACTGAAGCTTTCTTT. The encoded protein is CASSNPQGVTEAFF.

This clone was seen once. CDR3 loop: CASSPVSSYNEQFF. The CDR3 DNA follows: TGTGCCAGCTCACCAGTCAGCTCCTACAATGAGCAGTTCTTC. V usage is TRBV18 and J usage is TRBJ2-1, with unresolved D. The CDR3 contains 14 residues. Trimming shortened V by 2 bases and J by 0 bases, and 5 bases separated the two germline ends. Germline V gene lookup returns CDR1 KGHSH and CDR2 LQKENI.

The gene calls are TRBV3-1 (or the pseudogene TRBV3-2) and TRBJ1-4; 7 nucleotides agree with TRBD1. The V gene's germline CDR1 is LGHDT and CDR2 YNNKEL (reference sequence). CDR3 length: 14 residues. Trimming at V came to 5 bases and at J to 8 bases, leaving 8 bases not matched to a gene. The CDR3 region is CASSTMTGREKLFF. The CDR3 bases are TGTGCCAGCAGCACTATGACAGGGAGGGAAAAACTGTTTTTT.

J is TRBJ2-1 and V is TRBV6-1, with 9 bases matching TRBD2. J lost 5 bases, V lost 0 bases, and 8 bases had no gene match. The CDR3 runs to 17 residues. Germline CDR1 reads MNHNS; CDR2 reads SASEGT. This chain's CDR3 is CASSEALIAGVDNEQFF. The CDR3 region has the DNA TGTGCCAGCAGTGAAGCGCTAATAGCGGGAGTGGACAATGAGCAGTTCTTC.

The chain employs TRBV24-1 and TRBJ1-2; no clear D gene. In germline, CDR1 is KGHDR, CDR2 SFDVKD. V was trimmed by 5 bases and J by 4 bases, leaving 7 bases between them. The CDR3 contains 12 residues. DNA of the CDR3: TGTGCCACCAGTGCAGCGCGCTATGGCTACACCTTC. It translates to CATSAARYGYTF.

The J gene is TRBJ1-1, the V gene TRBV11-2; possible D gene TRBD1, 6 bases. Trimming cost V 2 bases and J 3 bases, with 10 bases left between them. There are 14 residues in the CDR3. CDR1 is SGHAT and CDR2 is FQNNGV in the germline V gene. In DNA, the CDR3 is TGTGCCAGCAGCTTAATTCAGGGGTACACTGAAGCTTTCTTT. Protein sequence: CASSLIQGYTEAFF.